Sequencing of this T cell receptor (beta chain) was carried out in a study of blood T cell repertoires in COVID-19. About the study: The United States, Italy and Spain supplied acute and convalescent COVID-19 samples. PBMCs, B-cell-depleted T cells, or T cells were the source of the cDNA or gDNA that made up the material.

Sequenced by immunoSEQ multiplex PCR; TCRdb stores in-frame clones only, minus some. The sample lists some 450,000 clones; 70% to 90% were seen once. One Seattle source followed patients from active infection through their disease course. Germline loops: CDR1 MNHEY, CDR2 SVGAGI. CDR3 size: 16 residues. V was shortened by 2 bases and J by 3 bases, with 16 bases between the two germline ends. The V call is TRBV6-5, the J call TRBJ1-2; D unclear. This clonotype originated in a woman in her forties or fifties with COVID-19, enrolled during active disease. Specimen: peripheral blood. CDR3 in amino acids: CASSYTPPGVDYGYTF. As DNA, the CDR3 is TGTGCCAGCAGTTACACCCCGCCGGGTGTCGACTATGGCTACACCTTC.